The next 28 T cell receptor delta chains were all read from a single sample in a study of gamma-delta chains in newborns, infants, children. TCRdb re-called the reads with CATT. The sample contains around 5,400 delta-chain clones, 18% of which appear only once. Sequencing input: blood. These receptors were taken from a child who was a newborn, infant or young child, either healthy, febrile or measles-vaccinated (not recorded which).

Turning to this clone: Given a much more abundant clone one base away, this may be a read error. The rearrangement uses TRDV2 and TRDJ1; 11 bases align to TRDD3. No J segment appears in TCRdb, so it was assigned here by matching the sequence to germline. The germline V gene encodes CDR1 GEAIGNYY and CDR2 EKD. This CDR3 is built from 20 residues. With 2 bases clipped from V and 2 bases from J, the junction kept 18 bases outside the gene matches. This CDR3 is CACDRPRTNWGINSTDKLIF. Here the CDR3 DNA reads TGTGCCTGTGACAGACCTCGAACAAACTGGGGGATAAATTCGACCGATAAACTCATCTTT.

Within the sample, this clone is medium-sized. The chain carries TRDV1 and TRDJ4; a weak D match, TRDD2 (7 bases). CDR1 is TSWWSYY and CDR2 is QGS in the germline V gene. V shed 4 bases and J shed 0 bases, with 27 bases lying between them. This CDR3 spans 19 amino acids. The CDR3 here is CALGGNLPRLTGLSRPLIF. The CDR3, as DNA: TGTGCTCTTGGGGGCAACCTTCCTCGCCTTACTGGGTTGTCCAGACCCCTGATCTTT.

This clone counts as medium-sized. CDR3 in DNA: TGTGCCTGTGACACCTGGGGGCACACCGATAAACTCATCTTT. This translates into CACDTWGHTDKLIF. This chain uses TRDV2 with TRDJ1, with a weak D call TRDD3 (6 bases). The CDR3 length is 14 residues. Per the germline V gene, CDR1 is GEAIGNYY and CDR2 is EKD. The germline V and J ends were trimmed by 0 bases and 0 bases, with 7 bases remaining between them.

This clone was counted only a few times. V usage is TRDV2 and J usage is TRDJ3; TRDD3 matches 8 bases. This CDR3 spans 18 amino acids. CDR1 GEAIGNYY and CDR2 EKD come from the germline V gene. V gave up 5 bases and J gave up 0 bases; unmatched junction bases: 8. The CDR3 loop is CACASLGESSWDTRQMFF. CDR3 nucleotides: TGTGCCTGTGCGTCCCTGGGGGAGAGCTCCTGGGACACCCGACAGATGTTTTTC.

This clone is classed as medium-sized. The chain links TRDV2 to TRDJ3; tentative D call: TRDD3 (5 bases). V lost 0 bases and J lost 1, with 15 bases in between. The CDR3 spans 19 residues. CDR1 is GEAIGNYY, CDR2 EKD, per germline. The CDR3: CACDTVVGESSWDTRQMFF. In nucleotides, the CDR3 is TGTGCCTGTGACACCGTGGTCGGGGAGTCGTCCTGGGACACCCGACAGATGTTTTTC.

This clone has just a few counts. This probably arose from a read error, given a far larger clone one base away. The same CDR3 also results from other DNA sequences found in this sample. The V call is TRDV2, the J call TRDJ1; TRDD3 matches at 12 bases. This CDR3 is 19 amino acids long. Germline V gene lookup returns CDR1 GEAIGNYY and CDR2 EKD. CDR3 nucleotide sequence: TGTGCCTGTGACACCGTTTCTGGGGGATACGCAGTGAGGACCGATAAACTCATCTTC. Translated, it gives CACDTVSGGYAVRTDKLIF.

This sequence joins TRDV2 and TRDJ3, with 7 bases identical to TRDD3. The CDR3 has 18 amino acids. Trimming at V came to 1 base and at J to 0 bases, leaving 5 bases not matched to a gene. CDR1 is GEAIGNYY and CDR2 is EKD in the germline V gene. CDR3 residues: CACDTVLGSSWDTRQMFF. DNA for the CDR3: TGTGCCTGTGACACAGTACTGGGGAGCTCCTGGGACACCCGACAGATGTTTTTC.

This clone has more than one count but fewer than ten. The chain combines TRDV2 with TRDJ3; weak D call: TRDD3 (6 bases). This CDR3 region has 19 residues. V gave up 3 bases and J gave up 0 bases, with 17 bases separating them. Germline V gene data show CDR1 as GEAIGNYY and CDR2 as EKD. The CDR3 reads CACDAAWGASSWDTRQMFF. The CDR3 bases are TGTGCCTGTGACGCCGCTTGGGGGGCGAGCTCCTGGGACACCCGACAGATGTTTTTC.

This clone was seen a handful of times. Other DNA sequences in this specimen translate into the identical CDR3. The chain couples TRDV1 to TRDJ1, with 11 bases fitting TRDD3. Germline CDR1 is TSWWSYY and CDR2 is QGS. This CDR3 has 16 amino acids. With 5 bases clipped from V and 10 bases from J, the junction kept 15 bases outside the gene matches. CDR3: CALGLHPPWGIPALIF. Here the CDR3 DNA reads TGTGCTCTTGGGCTCCACCCCCCCTGGGGGATACCCGCACTCATCTTT.

CDR3 sequence: CACDTAENGGQRGDKLIF. The CDR3 nucleotides read TGTGCCTGTGACACCGCGGAAAACGGGGGTCAAAGAGGCGATAAACTCATCTTT. The chain combines TRDV2 with TRDJ1, with a possible D match to TRDD3 (5 bases). The J gene is absent in TCRdb and was assigned here via DNA matching to germline. V gave up 0 bases and J gave up 4 bases, with 23 bases separating them. Germline V gives CDR1 GEAIGNYY, CDR2 EKD. CDR3 length: 18 residues.

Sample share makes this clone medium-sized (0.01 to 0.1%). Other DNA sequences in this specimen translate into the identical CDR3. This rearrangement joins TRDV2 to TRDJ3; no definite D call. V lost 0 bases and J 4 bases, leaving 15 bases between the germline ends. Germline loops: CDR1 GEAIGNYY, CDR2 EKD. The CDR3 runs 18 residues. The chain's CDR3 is CACDTGTHTSWDTRQMFF. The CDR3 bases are TGTGCCTGTGACACCGGTACTCATACCTCGTGGGACACCCGACAGATGTTTTTC.

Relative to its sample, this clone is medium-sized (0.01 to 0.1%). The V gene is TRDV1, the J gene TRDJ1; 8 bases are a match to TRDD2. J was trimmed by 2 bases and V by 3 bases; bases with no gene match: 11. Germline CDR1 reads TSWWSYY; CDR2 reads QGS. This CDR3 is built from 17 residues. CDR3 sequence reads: CALGELPTHWATDKLIF. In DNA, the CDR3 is TGTGCTCTTGGGGAGCTTCCTACTCACTGGGCTACCGATAAACTCATCTTT.

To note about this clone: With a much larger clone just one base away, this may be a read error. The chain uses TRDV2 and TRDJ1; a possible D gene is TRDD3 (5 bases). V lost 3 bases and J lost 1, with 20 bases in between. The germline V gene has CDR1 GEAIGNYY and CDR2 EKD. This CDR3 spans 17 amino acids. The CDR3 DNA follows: TGTGCCTGTGACGATTTGGTAGGCAGGGGGTCCACCGATAAACTCATCTTT. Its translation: CACDDLVGRGSTDKLIF.

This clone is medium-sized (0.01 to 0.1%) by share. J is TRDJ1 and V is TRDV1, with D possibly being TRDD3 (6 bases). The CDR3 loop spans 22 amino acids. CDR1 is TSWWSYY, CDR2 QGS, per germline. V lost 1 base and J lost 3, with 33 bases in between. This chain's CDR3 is CALGEPPAPNSWGWEFPDKLIF. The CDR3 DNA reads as TGTGCTCTTGGGGAACCCCCGGCTCCTAACTCCTGGGGATGGGAGTTTCCCGATAAACTCATCTTT.

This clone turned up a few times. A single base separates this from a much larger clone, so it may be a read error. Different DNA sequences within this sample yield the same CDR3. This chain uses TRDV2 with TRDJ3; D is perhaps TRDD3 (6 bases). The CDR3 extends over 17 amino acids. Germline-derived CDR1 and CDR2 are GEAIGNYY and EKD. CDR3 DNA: TGTGCCTGTGACACCGCCGGGGGAGACTGGGATACCCGACAGATGTTTTTC. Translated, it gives CACDTAGGDWDTRQMFF.

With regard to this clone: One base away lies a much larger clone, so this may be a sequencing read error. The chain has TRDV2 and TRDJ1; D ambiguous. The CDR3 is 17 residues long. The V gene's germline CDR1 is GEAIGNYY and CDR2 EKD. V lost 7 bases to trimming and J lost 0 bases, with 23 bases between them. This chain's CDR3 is CACGPLPSPLYTDKLIF. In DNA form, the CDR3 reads TGTGCCTGCGGCCCCCTCCCCTCACCCCTCTACACCGATAAACTCATCTTT.

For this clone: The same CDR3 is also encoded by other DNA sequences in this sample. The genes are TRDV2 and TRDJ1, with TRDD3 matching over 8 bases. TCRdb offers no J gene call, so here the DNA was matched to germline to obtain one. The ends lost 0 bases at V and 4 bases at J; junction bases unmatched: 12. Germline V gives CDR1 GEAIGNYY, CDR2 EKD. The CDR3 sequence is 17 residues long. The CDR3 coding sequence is TGTGCCTGTGACACCGCGGTAGCTGGGGGACACAGCGATAAACTCATCTTT. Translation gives CACDTAVAGGHSDKLIF.

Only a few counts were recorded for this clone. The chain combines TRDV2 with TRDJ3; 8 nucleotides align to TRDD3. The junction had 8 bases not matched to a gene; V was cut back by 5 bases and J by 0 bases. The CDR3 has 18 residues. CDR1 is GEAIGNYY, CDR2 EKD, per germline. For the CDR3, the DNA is TGTGCCTGTGGCGTACTGGGGGGGAGCTCCTGGGACACCCGACAGATGTTTTTC. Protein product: CACGVLGGSSWDTRQMFF.

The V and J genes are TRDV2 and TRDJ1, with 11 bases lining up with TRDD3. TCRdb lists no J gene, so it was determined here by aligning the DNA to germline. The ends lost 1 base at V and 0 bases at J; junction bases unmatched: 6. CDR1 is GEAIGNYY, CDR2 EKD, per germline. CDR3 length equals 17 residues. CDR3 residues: CACDTMGDTSYTDKLIF. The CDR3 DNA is TGTGCCTGTGACACGATGGGGGATACGTCGTACACCGATAAACTCATCTTT.

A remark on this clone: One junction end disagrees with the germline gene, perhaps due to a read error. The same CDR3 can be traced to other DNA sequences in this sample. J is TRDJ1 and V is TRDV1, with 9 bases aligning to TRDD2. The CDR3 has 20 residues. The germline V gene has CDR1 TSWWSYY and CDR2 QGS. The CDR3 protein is CALGEPRGLPTFKALGKLIF. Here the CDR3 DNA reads TGTGCTCTCGGGGAACCTAGAGGCCTTCCTACGTTTAAAGCGCTGGGTAAACTCATCTTT.

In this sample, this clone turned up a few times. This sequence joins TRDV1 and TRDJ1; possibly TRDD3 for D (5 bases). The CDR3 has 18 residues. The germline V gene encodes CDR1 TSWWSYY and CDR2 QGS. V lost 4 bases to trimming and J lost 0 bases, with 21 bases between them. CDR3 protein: CALGVDSPLGYNTDKLIF. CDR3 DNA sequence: TGTGCTCTTGGGGTGGATTCGCCACTTGGATATAACACCGATAAACTCATCTTT.

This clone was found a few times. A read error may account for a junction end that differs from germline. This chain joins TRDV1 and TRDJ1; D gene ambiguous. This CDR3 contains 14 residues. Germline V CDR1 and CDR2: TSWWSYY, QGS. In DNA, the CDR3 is TGTGCTCTTGGGGATGCCCGGTACACCTATAAACTCATCTTT. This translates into CALGDARYTYKLIF.

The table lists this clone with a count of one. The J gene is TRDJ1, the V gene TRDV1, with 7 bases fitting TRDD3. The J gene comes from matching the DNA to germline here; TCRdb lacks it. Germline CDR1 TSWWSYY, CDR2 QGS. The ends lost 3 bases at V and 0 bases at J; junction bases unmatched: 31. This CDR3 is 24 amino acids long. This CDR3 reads CALGDSIHFYGGMSVRGNTDKLIF. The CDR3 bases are TGTGCTCTTGGGGACTCAATCCATTTTTACGGGGGGATGAGCGTACGGGGGAACACCGATAAACTCATCTTT.

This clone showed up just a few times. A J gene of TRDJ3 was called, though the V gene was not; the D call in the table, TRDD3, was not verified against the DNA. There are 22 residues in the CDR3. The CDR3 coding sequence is TGTGCCTGTGACACCGCCTCTGGGGGCTCGAGACCCCGCTCCTGGGACACCCGACAGATGTTTTTC. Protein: CACDTASGGSRPRSWDTRQMFF.

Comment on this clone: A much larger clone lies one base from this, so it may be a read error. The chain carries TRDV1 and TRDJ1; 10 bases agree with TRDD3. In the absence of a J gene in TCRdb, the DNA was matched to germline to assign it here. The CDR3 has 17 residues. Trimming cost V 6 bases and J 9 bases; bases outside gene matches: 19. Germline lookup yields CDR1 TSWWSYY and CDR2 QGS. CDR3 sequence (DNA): TGTGCTCTTGGTAGCTCCCCGGGGGATACGCAGATCGGGGAACTCATCTTT. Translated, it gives CALGSSPGDTQIGELIF.

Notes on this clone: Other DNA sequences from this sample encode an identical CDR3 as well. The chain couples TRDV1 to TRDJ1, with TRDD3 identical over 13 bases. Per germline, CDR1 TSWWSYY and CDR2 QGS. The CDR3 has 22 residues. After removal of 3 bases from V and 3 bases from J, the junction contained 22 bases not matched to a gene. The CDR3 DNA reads TGTGCTCTTGGGGACATCTGTCCCATCCGTACTGGGGGATACGCCCCTCCCGATAAACTCATCTTT. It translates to CALGDICPIRTGGYAPPDKLIF.

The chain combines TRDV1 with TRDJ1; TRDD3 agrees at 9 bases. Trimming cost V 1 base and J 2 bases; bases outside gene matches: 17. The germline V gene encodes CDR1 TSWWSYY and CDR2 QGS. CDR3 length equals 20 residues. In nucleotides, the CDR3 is TGTGCTCTTGGGGAACCAGAAAACGTCTGGGGGATTGTGAGGACCGATAAACTCATCTTT. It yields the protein CALGEPENVWGIVRTDKLIF.

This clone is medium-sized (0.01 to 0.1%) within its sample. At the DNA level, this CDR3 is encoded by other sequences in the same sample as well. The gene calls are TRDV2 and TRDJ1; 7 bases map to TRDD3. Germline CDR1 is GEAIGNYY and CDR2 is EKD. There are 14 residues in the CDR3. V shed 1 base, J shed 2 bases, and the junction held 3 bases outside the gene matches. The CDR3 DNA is TGTGCCTGTGACACGCTGGGGGGGACCGATAAACTCATCTTT. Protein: CACDTLGGTDKLIF.